This note documents a single T cell receptor beta chain sequence. The antigen is undetermined. The entry originates in a study of cytomegalovirus exposure and HLA in healthy donors. Study conclusions and caveats: Later on, a genetic analysis was performed. It linked a missense variant in DCLRE1C with V- and J-gene trimming of TCR beta. It is likely that the observed cluster of highly shared sequence variants was a sequencing artifact.

It was with 60 Vbeta and 13 Jbeta primers that the PCR ran. Some clones are missing from TCRdb's copy, which holds only in-frame ones; the method was immunoSEQ multiplex PCR. The sample carries 90,000 or so clones, approximately 71% recorded once. CDR1 and CDR2 (germline): SNHLY, FYNNEI. This CDR3 is 17 amino acids long. V lost 3 bases, J lost 1 base, and 5 bases stayed unmatched. The sequence was collected from a woman younger than 35 in good health and CMV-seropositive. Input material: PBMCs. The rearrangement uses TRBV2 and TRBJ2-3, with 12 bases matching TRBD2. The CDR3 loop reads CASSEGWTSGGTDTQYF. The CDR3 coding sequence is TGTGCCAGCAGTGAGGGATGGACTAGCGGGGGCACAGATACGCAGTATTTT.